These 14 T cell receptor beta chains share one sample of origin, sequenced in a study of preoperative IRX-2 immunotherapy in early breast cancer (dated by TCRdb to the late 2010s). The method was the immunoSEQ multiplex PCR assay. The table was pulled from immuneACCESS by TCRdb, which kept in-frame rearrangements only. Such tables lose some clones; where checked, under half of the loss comes from unresolved V genes, and the rest has no known cause. This sample comprises about 98,000 clones, about nine tenths of them detected only once. The ten most abundant clones make up under 2.5% of the sample. Per the publication, the treatment or condition label means: preoperative locoregional IRX-2 cytokine immunotherapy. Here the sequenced sample was tumor tissue, taken after IRX-2 immunotherapy. These receptors originate from a human donor with breast cancer.

This clone occurred a few times. J is TRBJ2-7 and V is TRBV6-8; D possibly corresponds to TRBD2 (5 bases). The CDR3 runs 16 residues. Germline V lookup: CDR1 MNHGY, CDR2 SAAAGT. Between the trimmed V and J ends, which lost 5 bases and 4 bases, there was a span of 21 bases. The CDR3 protein is CASSPYRSTKRYEQYF. CDR3 DNA sequence: TGTGCCAGCAGTCCCTACCGGAGTACCAAGCGGTACGAGCAGTACTTC.

The chain has TRBV18 and TRBJ1-1, with D hard to call. CDR3 length equals 15 residues. The V end was cut by 5 bases, the J end by 2 bases, with 15 bases between. The germline gives CDR1 KGHSH, CDR2 LQKENI. The CDR3 protein is CASSDEDSTNTEAFF. In nucleotides, the CDR3 is TGTGCCAGCTCAGATGAGGACTCAACCAACACTGAAGCTTTCTTT.

This chain joins TRBV22-1 and TRBJ2-3; the tabulated D call, TRBD2, remains unverified against the DNA. TRBV22-1 is tagged as a pseudogene. The CDR3 has 18 residues. The CDR3 DNA is TGTGCCAGCAGTAAGGGACTAGCGGATAAGTTTCGCACAGATACGCAGTATTTT. Residues: CASSKGLADKFRTDTQYF.

This chain joins TRBV12-5 and TRBJ2-7, with 9 bases identical to TRBD1. The CDR3 totals 13 residues. After removal of 1 base from V and 9 bases from J, the junction contained 4 bases not matched to a gene. Germline V gene data show CDR1 as LGHNT and CDR2 as FRNRAP. CDR3: CASGLGTGEGQYF. CDR3 nucleotides: TGTGCTAGTGGTTTGGGGACAGGGGAAGGGCAGTACTTC.

The chain uses TRBV19 and TRBJ2-2; D gene unclear. This CDR3 spans 16 amino acids. V was shortened by 1 base and J by 0 bases, with 9 bases between the two germline ends. Germline V lookup: CDR1 LNHDA, CDR2 SQIVND (reference sequence). CDR3 protein: CASSIGFGTNTGELFF. The CDR3 bases are TGTGCCAGTAGTATAGGTTTCGGCACGAACACCGGGGAGCTGTTTTTT.

The chain carries TRBV6-1 and TRBJ1-2, with D uncertain. Germline CDR1 is MNHNS and CDR2 is SASEGT. V shed 1 base and J shed 4 bases, with 7 bases lying between them. This CDR3 spans 13 amino acids. CDR3 protein: CASSEDRAYGYTF. CDR3 nucleotides: TGTGCCAGCAGTGAAGACCGAGCCTATGGCTACACCTTC.

The rearrangement links TRBV6-7 to TRBJ1-2; 7 nucleotides match TRBD1. TRBV6-7 belongs to the ORF category, with a function that is uncertain. This CDR3 has 14 amino acids. J lost 4 bases, V lost 5 bases, and 7 bases had no gene match. The CDR3 DNA is TGTGCCAGCAGTGAAGCGGGACAGACCTATGGCTACACCTTC. Its protein is CASSEAGQTYGYTF.

This clone was found a few times. This rearrangement joins TRBV10-2 to TRBJ1-5; D is possibly TRBD1 (6 bases). The CDR3 contains 14 residues. The germline CDR1 and CDR2 sequences are WSHSY and SAAADI. The V and J ends lost 3 bases and 7 bases respectively, with 13 bases between them. The chain's CDR3 is CASSETRTDQPQHF. The CDR3 DNA reads TGCGCCAGCAGTGAAACCAGGACAGACCAGCCCCAGCATTTT.

The chain recombines TRBV29-1 with TRBJ1-5; D uncertain. Germline V lookup: CDR1 SQVTM, CDR2 ANQGSEA. The CDR3 runs to 13 residues. The CDR3 region is CLYSLYSNQPQHF. In DNA, the CDR3 is TGCTTATACAGTCTTTATAGCAATCAGCCCCAGCATTTT.

The chain links TRBV30 to TRBJ1-5, with D possibly matching TRBD1 (5 bases). The CDR3 covers 13 residues. Germline loops: CDR1 GTSNPN, CDR2 SVGIG (reference sequence). V lost 0 bases to trimming and J lost 5 bases, with 8 bases between them. The CDR3 is CAWSVVGDQPQHF. The CDR3 nucleotides read TGTGCCTGGAGTGTAGTAGGGGATCAGCCCCAGCATTTT.

The chain has TRBV2 and TRBJ2-3, with D perhaps TRBD2 (6 bases). This CDR3 contains 14 residues. Trimming took 6 bases from V and 0 from J, leaving 10 bases between them. The germline gives CDR1 SNHLY, CDR2 FYNNEI. The CDR3: CASRAGFSTDTQYF. The CDR3 region has the DNA TGTGCCAGCAGGGCGGGGTTTAGCACAGATACGCAGTATTTT. The full variable domain, in which reference TRBV2 and TRBJ2-3 provide the parts outside the CDR3, is EPEVTQTPSHQVTQMGQEVILRCVPISNHLYFYWYRQILGQKVEFLVSFYNNEISEKSEIFDDQFSVERPDGSNFTLKIRSTKLEDSAMYFCASRAGFSTDTQYFGPGTRLTVL.

The V and J genes are TRBV19 and TRBJ1-2, with a possible D match to TRBD1 (5 bases). The CDR3 has 14 residues. V shed 2 bases and J shed 3 bases, with 10 bases lying between them. Germline V gene data show CDR1 as LNHDA and CDR2 as SQIVND (reference sequence). The DNA of the CDR3 is TGTGCCAGTAGTATAAGAAGGGGCGACTATGGCTACACCTTC. This sequence encodes CASSIRRGDYGYTF.

The chain couples TRBV15 to TRBJ1-2; maybe TRBD1 (5 bases). The V and J ends lost 0 bases and 11 bases respectively, with 16 bases between them. The V gene's germline CDR1 is LNHNV and CDR2 YYDKDF (reference sequence). The CDR3 is 14 amino acids. CDR3 bases: TGTGCCACCAGCAGAGATAGGACACGAACGCCTTACACCTTC. As protein: CATSRDRTRTPYTF.

V gene TRBV4-1 combines with J gene TRBJ1-1, with TRBD1 identical over 8 bases. Trimming took 1 base from V and 3 from J; bases not matched to a gene: 7. This CDR3 is 16 amino acids long. Germline loops: CDR1 MGHRA, CDR2 YSYEKL. The CDR3 DNA reads TGCGCCAGCAGCCAAGTTACAGGGGGGCGAGACACTGAAGCTTTCTTT. Protein: CASSQVTGGRDTEAFF.